Below, one TCR beta chain is given with its context. Antigen unknown. CDR3 length equals 15 residues. V lost 0 bases and J lost 4, with 13 bases in between. Germline V gene sequence: CDR1 SGDLS, CDR2 YYNGEE. These data originate in a study of beta chain features in type 1 diabetes. Background on the study: Over all samples combined, 107,917,701 sorted cells were examined. Study-level findings and limits: The study notes PCR might favor shorter templates equally in patients and controls. Any HLA effect on TCRB rearrangement was left unresolved by small sub-analyses. There was a moderate but significant shortening of TCRB CDR3s in all four CD4+ subsets of Type 1 diabetes patients.

Expressed TCRB transcripts were sequenced, since all the RNA that had been isolated was reverse transcribed. Read counts averaged approximately 3.6 million for samples of naive, central memory and regulatory T cells. Method: immunoSEQ multiplex PCR; TCRdb's copy keeps in-frame clones and lacks some. The table records some 290,000 clones, around 22% of them present only once. The TCR originated in a woman in her 30s with type 1 diabetes. This rearrangement joins TRBV9 to TRBJ1-1; no clear D gene. The sample was naive CD4+ T cells from blood. The CDR3 DNA reads as TGTGCCAGCAGCGTAGTTCAAGACGGGGTCACTGAAGCTTTCTTT. Translated, it gives CASSVVQDGVTEAFF.